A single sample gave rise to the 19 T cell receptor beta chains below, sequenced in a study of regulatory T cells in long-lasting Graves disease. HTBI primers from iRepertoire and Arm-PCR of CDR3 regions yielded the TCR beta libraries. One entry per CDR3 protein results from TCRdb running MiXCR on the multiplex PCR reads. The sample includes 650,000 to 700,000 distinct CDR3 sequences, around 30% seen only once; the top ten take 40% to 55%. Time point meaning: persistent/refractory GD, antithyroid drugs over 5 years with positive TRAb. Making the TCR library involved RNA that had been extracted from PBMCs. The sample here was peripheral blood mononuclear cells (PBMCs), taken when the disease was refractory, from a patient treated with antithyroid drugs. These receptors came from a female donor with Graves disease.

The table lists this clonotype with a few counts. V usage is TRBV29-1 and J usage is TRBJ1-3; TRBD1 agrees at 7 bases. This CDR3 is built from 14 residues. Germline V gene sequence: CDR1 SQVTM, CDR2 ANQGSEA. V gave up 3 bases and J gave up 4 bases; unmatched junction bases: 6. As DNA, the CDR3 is TGCAGCGTTGATGGTCAGGGGGACGGAAACACCATATATTTT. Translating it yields CSVDGQGDGNTIYF. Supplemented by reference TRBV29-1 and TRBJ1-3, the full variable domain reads SAVISQKPSRDICQRGTSLTIQCQVDSQVTMMFWYRQQPGQSLTLIATANQGSEATYESGFVIDKFPISRPNLTFSTLTVSNMSPEDSSIYLCSVDGQGDGNTIYFGEGSWLTVV.

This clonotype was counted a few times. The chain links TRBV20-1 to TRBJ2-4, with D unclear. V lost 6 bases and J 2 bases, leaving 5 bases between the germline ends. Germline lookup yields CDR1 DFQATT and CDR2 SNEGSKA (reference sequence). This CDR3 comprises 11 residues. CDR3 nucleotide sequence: TGCAGTGCAGGGACCAAAAACATTCAGTACTTC. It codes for CSAGTKNIQYF.

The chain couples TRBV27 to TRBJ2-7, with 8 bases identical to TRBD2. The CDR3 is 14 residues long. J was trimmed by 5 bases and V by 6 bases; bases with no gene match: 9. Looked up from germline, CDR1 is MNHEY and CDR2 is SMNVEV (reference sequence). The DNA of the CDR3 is TGTGCCAGCAGCCCTCGGACTAGCTCTCACGAGCAGTACTTC. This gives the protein CASSPRTSSHEQYF.

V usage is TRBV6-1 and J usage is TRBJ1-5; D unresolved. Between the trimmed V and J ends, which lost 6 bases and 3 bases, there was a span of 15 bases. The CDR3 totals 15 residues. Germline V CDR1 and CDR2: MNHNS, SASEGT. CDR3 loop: CASSPGGGYNQPQHF. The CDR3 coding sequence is TGTGCCAGCAGCCCCGGAGGAGGATACAATCAGCCCCAGCATTTT.

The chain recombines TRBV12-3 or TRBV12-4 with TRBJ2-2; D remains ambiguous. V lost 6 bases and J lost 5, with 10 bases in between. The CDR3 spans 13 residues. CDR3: CASRRSSTGELFF. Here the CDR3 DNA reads TGTGCCAGCAGAAGGTCGTCAACCGGGGAGCTGTTTTTT.

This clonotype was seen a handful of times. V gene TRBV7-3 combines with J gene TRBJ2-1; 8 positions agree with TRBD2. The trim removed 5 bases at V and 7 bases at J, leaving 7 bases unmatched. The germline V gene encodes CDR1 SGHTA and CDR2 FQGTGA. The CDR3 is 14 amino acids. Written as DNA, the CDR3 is TGTGCCAGCAGCGCCCCGGGGGGGGGGAATGAGCAGTTCTTC. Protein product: CASSAPGGGNEQFF.

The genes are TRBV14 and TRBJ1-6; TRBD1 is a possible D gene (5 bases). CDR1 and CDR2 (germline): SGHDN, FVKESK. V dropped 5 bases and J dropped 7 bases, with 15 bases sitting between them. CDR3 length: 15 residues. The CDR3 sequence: CASSYGDLENSPLHF. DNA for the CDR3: TGTGCCAGCAGCTATGGGGACCTAGAAAATTCACCCCTCCACTTT.

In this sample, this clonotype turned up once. This chain's CDR3 is CASIGGQGQPQHF. DNA for the CDR3: TGTGCCAGTATCGGGGGACAGGGTCAGCCCCAGCATTTT. V and J are TRBV19 and TRBJ1-5; 9 nucleotides line up with TRBD1. The CDR3 runs to 13 residues. V was clipped by 7 bases and J by 6 bases; unmatched bases: 4. Germline V gene sequence: CDR1 LNHDA, CDR2 SQIVND (reference sequence).

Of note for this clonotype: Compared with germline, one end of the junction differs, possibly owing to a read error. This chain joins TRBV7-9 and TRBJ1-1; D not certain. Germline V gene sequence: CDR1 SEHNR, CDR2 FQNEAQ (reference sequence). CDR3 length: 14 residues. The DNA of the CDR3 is TGTGTCAGCAGCTTATCTCAACCGGTCTCTGAAGCTTTCTTT. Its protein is CVSSLSQPVSEAFF.

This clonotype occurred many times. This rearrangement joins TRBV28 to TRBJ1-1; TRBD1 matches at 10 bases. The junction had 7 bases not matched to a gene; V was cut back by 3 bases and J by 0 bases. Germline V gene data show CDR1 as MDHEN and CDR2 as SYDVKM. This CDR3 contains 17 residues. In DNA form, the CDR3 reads TGTGCCAGCAGTTTCCCGACGGGACAGGGGATGAACACTGAAGCTTTCTTT. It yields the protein CASSFPTGQGMNTEAFF.

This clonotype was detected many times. CDR3 sequence: CASTYRSGGNTEAFF. The CDR3 DNA sequence: TGTGCCAGCACCTATAGAAGTGGGGGGAACACTGAAGCTTTCTTT. This sequence joins TRBV28 and TRBJ1-1, with D maybe TRBD1 (5 bases). V dropped 7 bases and J dropped 1 base, with 16 bases sitting between them. The CDR3 is made up of 15 amino acids. Germline assignment: CDR1 MDHEN and CDR2 SYDVKM.

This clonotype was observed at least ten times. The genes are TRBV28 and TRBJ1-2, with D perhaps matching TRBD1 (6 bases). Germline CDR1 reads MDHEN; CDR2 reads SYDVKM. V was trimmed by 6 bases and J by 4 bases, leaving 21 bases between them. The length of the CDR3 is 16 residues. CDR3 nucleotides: TGTGCCAGCAGCCGACCTACCCAACAGGGTGTCTATGGCTACACCTTC. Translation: CASSRPTQQGVYGYTF.

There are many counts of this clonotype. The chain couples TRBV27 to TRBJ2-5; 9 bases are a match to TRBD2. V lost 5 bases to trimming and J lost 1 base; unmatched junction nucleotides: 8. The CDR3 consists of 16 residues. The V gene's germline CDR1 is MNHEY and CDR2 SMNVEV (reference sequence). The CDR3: CASSPSSGNLQETQYF. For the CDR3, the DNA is TGTGCCAGCAGTCCCTCTAGCGGGAACCTCCAAGAGACCCAGTACTTC.

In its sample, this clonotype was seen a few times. The CDR3 region is CASSLTVGSGTEAFF. The CDR3 region has the DNA TGTGCCAGCAGCTTAACTGTGGGGAGTGGAACTGAAGCTTTCTTT. This chain uses TRBV7-3 with TRBJ1-1, with D unclear. Trimming left V 0 bases short and J 5 bases short, with 13 bases between. This CDR3 contains 15 residues. The germline gives CDR1 SGHTA, CDR2 FQGTGA. Based on the CDR3 plus reference TRBV7-3 and TRBJ1-1, the full variable domain is GAGVSQTPSNKVTEKGKYVELRCDPISGHTALYWYRQSLGQGPEFLIYFQGTGAADDSGLPNDRFFAVRPEGSVSTLKIQRTERGDSAVYLCASSLTVGSGTEAFFGQGTRLTVV.

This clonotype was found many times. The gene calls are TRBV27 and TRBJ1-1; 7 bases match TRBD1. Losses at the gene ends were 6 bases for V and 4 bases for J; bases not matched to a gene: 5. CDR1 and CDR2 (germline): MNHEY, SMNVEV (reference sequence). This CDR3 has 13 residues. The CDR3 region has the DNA TGTGCCAGCAGACAGGGGTTGTTCACTGAAGCTTTCTTT. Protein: CASRQGLFTEAFF.

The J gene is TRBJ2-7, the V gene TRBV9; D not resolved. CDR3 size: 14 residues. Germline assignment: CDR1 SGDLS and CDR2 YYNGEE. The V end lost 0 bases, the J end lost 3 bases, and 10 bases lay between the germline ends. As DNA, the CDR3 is TGTGCCAGCAGCGTAGGAGGAATCGGCTACGAGCAGTACTTC. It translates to CASSVGGIGYEQYF.

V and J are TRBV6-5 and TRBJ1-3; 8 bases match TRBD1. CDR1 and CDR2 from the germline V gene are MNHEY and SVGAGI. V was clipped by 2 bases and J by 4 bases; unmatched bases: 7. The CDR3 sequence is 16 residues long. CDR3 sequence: CASSYGQGFEGNTIYF. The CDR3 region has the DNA TGTGCCAGCAGTTACGGACAGGGTTTTGAGGGAAACACCATATATTTT.

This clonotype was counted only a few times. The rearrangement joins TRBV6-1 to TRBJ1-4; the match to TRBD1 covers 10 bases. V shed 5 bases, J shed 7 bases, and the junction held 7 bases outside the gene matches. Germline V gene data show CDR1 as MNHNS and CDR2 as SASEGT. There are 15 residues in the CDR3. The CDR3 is CASSNPGQGPEKLFF. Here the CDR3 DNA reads TGTGCCAGCAGTAATCCGGGACAGGGGCCTGAAAAACTGTTTTTT.

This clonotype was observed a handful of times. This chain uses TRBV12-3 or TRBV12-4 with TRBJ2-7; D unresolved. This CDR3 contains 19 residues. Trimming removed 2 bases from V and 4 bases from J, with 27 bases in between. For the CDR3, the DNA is TGTGCCAGCAGTTTACTCCTACACGCCTCGGGCCCCCCAGCTTACGAGCAGTACTTC. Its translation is CASSLLLHASGPPAYEQYF.